These 9 T cell receptor beta chains share one sample of origin, sequenced in a study of T cell repertoires in cytomegalovirus infection. TCRdb itself ran the reads through MiXCR, one entry per CDR3 protein. The data show some 62,000 distinct CDR3 sequences, with over 20% seen just once and 65% to 75% held by the top ten. For these TCRs, the target antigens are not known. The sample consisted of CD8+ T cells from cultured PBMCs, taken from culture after CMV antigen stimulation. These receptors all come from a human donor in good health (CMV status not recorded). Some clones in this sample may be carry-over from other donors' samples.

The rearrangement uses TRBV4-3 and TRBJ1-6; the D is unclear. Deletions cut 0 bases from V and 6 bases from J, with 12 bases between. CDR1 and CDR2 from the germline V gene are LGHNA and YSLEER. This CDR3 region has 16 residues. The CDR3 here is CASSQEDSVSNSPLHF. For the CDR3, the DNA is TGCGCCAGCAGCCAAGAGGATTCGGTTTCTAATTCACCCCTCCACTTT.

The chain carries TRBV20-1 and TRBJ2-1, with 16 bases fitting TRBD2. With V trimmed by 6 bases and J by 8 bases, 13 bases remained unmatched. This CDR3 contains 17 residues. The germline V gene encodes CDR1 DFQATT and CDR2 SNEGSKA (reference sequence). In DNA, the CDR3 is TGCAGTGCGAACCCAGGGACTAGCGGGGGGGCAGGCGATGAGCAGTTCTTC. Protein sequence: CSANPGTSGGAGDEQFF.

This clonotype was counted ten times or more. The chain links TRBV7-2 to TRBJ2-3; 8 positions agree with TRBD2. CDR1 is SGHTA, CDR2 FQGNSA, per germline. The CDR3 has 15 amino acids. V was clipped by 2 bases and J by 6 bases; unmatched bases: 7. The CDR3 here is CASSLRAGGLDTQYF. The CDR3 DNA sequence: TGTGCCAGCAGCTTAAGGGCGGGGGGCCTCGATACGCAGTATTTT.

This rearrangement joins TRBV6-1 to TRBJ2-5; 9 nucleotides align to TRBD2. This CDR3 contains 15 residues. The junction had 2 bases not matched to a gene; V was cut back by 1 base and J by 2 bases. CDR1 and CDR2 from the germline V gene are MNHNS and SASEGT. This CDR3 reads CASSEGAGGQETQYF. The CDR3, as DNA: TGTGCCAGCAGTGAAGGCGCGGGGGGGCAAGAGACCCAGTACTTC.

This clonotype turned up a few times. The chain has TRBV27 and TRBJ1-5; 10 bases agree with TRBD1. CDR3 length: 19 residues. V was clipped by 5 bases and J by 2 bases; unmatched bases: 15. CDR1 and CDR2 from the germline V gene are MNHEY and SMNVEV (reference sequence). The CDR3 protein is CASSTGGGQGTAGNQPQHF. CDR3 sequence (DNA): TGTGCCAGCAGTACCGGAGGGGGACAGGGGACAGCTGGCAATCAGCCCCAGCATTTT.

CDR3 sequence (DNA): TGTGCCAGCATCACCCAAGGGGTAGGGAACACTGAAGCTTTCTTT. This gives the protein CASITQGVGNTEAFF. The V gene is TRBV12-3 or TRBV12-4, the J gene TRBJ1-1; D might be TRBD1 (5 bases). V lost 7 bases and J 1 base, leaving 16 bases between the germline ends. CDR3 size: 15 residues.

The V call is TRBV6-6, the J call TRBJ2-3; D possibly corresponds to TRBD1 (6 bases). CDR3 size: 13 residues. Trimming shortened V by 7 bases and J by 4 bases, and 12 bases separated the two germline ends. The germline V gene has CDR1 MNHNY and CDR2 SVGAGI (reference sequence). CDR3 in amino acids: CASINRVADTQYF. DNA for the CDR3: TGTGCCAGCATAAACAGGGTCGCAGATACGCAGTATTTT.

The sample holds a few counts of this clonotype. The chain couples TRBV20-1 to TRBJ1-2; a weak D match, TRBD1 (5 bases). V was trimmed by 2 bases and J by 6 bases, leaving 13 bases between them. Germline CDR1 and CDR2: DFQATT and SNEGSKA (reference sequence). The CDR3 runs 13 residues. CDR3 sequence (DNA): TGCAGTGCTAGACCCGCGGGGCGGGATGGCTACACCTTC. Its translation: CSARPAGRDGYTF.

This clonotype has a handful of counts. The V call is TRBV7-9, the J call TRBJ2-3; 12 positions agree with TRBD2. With 8 bases clipped from V and 0 bases from J, the junction kept 12 bases outside the gene matches. The CDR3 consists of 18 residues. Germline CDR1 is SEHNR and CDR2 is FQNEAQ (reference sequence). Here the CDR3 reads CASGTSGGPKKSTDTQYF. The CDR3 DNA is TGTGCCAGCGGAACTAGCGGGGGGCCAAAAAAAAGCACAGATACGCAGTATTTT.